What follows are 12 T cell receptor beta chains derived from one specimen sequenced in a study of cytomegalovirus exposure and HLA in healthy donors. The protocol was immunoSEQ multiplex PCR, while the TCRdb copy is restricted to in-frame clones and leaves out a portion. The sample holds more than 250,000 clones, 90% seen once. Sequenced sample: PBMCs. The receptors were sampled from a woman aged 25 to 39 in good health and CMV-seronegative.

This chain connects TRBV6-5 to TRBJ2-3, with D perhaps TRBD2 (6 bases). Trimming took off 4 bases at V and 2 bases at J, with 13 bases between the two ends. CDR3 length equals 15 residues. Germline V lookup: CDR1 MNHEY, CDR2 SVGAGI. CDR3 sequence: CASSSPGLNTDTQYF. The CDR3 DNA reads as TGTGCCAGCAGTTCCCCGGGACTTAACACAGATACGCAGTATTTT.

The gene calls are TRBV28 and TRBJ2-7, with D possibly matching TRBD1 (6 bases). Germline V gives CDR1 MDHEN, CDR2 SYDVKM. The V end lost 2 bases, the J end lost 2 bases, and 10 bases lay between the germline ends. The CDR3 consists of 14 residues. The CDR3 here is CASSLVQGTYEQYF. The CDR3, as DNA: TGTGCCAGCAGTTTAGTACAGGGAACCTACGAGCAGTACTTC. Complete variable domain (other parts from reference TRBV28 and TRBJ2-7): DVKVTQSSRYLVKRTGEKVFLECVQDMDHENMFWYRQDPGLGLRLIYFSYDVKMKEKGDIPEGYSVSREKKERFSLILESASTNQTSMYLCASSLVQGTYEQYFGPGTRLTVT.

The chain couples TRBV11-2 to TRBJ2-7; no reliable D call. V was trimmed by 5 bases and J by 2 bases, leaving 13 bases between them. The germline V gene encodes CDR1 SGHAT and CDR2 FQNNGV. The CDR3 totals 14 residues. CDR3 nucleotides: TGTGCCAGCAGCCCCACGACGCCAGCCTACGAGCAGTACTTC. It translates to CASSPTTPAYEQYF. Looking up the rest from reference TRBV11-2 and TRBJ2-7 gives the full variable domain: EAGVAQSPRYKIIEKRQSVAFWCNPISGHATLYWYQQILGQGPKLLIQFQNNGVVDDSQLPKDRFSAERLKGVDSTLKIQPAKLEDSAVYLCASSPTTPAYEQYFGPGTRLTVT.

The rearrangement joins TRBV5-1 to TRBJ2-2; D not resolved. Germline CDR1 SGHRS, CDR2 YFSETQ. This CDR3 has 16 amino acids. Trimming took 4 bases from V and 4 from J, leaving 17 bases between them. CDR3 sequence reads: CASSAISVDVTGELFF. The CDR3 bases are TGCGCCAGCAGCGCCATTAGTGTTGACGTCACCGGGGAGCTGTTTTTT. The full variable domain, with the rest looked up from reference TRBV5-1 and TRBJ2-2, is KAGVTQTPRYLIKTRGQQVTLSCSPISGHRSVSWYQQTPGQGLQFLFEYFSETQRNKGNFPGRFSGRQFSNSRSEMNVSTLELGDSALYLCASSAISVDVTGELFFGEGSRLTVL.

The J gene is TRBJ2-1, the V gene TRBV13; no firm D call. Germline CDR1 and CDR2: PRHDT and FYEKMQ (reference sequence). CDR3 length equals 14 residues. Trimming shortened V by 0 bases and J by 5 bases, and 8 bases separated the two germline ends. CDR3 nucleotides: TGTGCCAGCAGCTTAGGACGGCGGCACAATGAGCAGTTCTTC. Amino acid sequence: CASSLGRRHNEQFF.

The chain links TRBV27 to TRBJ1-2; D may be TRBD1 (6 bases). This CDR3 is built from 16 residues. V lost 5 bases to trimming and J lost 0 bases, with 16 bases between them. CDR1 MNHEY and CDR2 SMNVEV come from the germline V gene (reference sequence). The CDR3 nucleotides are TGTGCCAGCAGTCCGTTACAGGGCGCTACTAACTATGGCTACACCTTC. Its protein product is CASSPLQGATNYGYTF.

The chain uses TRBV6-6 and TRBJ2-7; 7 bases fit TRBD1. The length of the CDR3 is 15 residues. Trimming cost V 2 bases and J 4 bases; bases outside gene matches: 8. The germline CDR1 and CDR2 sequences are MNHNY and SVGAGI (reference sequence). CDR3 coding DNA: TGTGCCAGCAGTTACCGGGGACAGTCAAAATACGAGCAGTACTTC. Encoded protein: CASSYRGQSKYEQYF.

The genes are TRBV2 and TRBJ2-2; D not certain. Germline assignment: CDR1 SNHLY and CDR2 FYNNEI. The CDR3 is 11 residues long. V was clipped by 2 bases and J by 5 bases, with 0 bases between them. The DNA of the CDR3 is TGTGCCAGCAGTGAAACCGGGGAGCTGTTTTTT. Protein sequence: CASSETGELFF.

The chain is built from TRBV28 and TRBJ2-7; 11 positions agree with TRBD2. V gave up 5 bases and J gave up 0 bases; unmatched junction bases: 6. This CDR3 is 16 amino acids long. Germline-derived CDR1 and CDR2 are MDHEN and SYDVKM. The CDR3 here is CASSPLAGGTSYEQYF. Here the CDR3 DNA reads TGTGCCAGCAGTCCCTTAGCGGGAGGGACCTCCTACGAGCAGTACTTC.

This clone appeared a few times. The V and J genes are TRBV21-1 and TRBJ2-7; no DNA check was done on the table's D call, TRBD1. TRBV21-1 is given as a pseudogene. This CDR3 comprises 13 residues. This CDR3 is CAIKDRVCYEQYF. CDR3 DNA sequence: TGTGCCATCAAGGACAGGGTCTGTTACGAGCAGTACTTC.

The chain recombines TRBV23-1 with TRBJ1-3; no clear D gene. TRBV23-1 is treated as an ORF (open reading frame) with a function not yet certain. CDR3 length: 15 residues. The V gene lost 0 bases and the J gene lost 2 bases, with 8 bases spanning the gap. As DNA, the CDR3 is TGCGCCAGCAGTCAATCTCGGGGTGCTGGAAACACCATATATTTT. Its translation: CASSQSRGAGNTIYF.

The chain carries TRBV29-1 and TRBJ2-7, with 7 bases fitting TRBD2. V trimming: 4 bases; J trimming: 2 bases; junction bases outside the gene matches: 8. CDR1 and CDR2 from the germline V gene are SQVTM and ANQGSEA. The CDR3 runs to 14 residues. The chain's CDR3 is CSVVAGGGAYEQYF. The CDR3 DNA is TGCAGCGTTGTAGCTGGGGGGGGAGCCTACGAGCAGTACTTC.